These T cell receptor beta chains were read from a single sample in a study of OX40 agonist ivuxolimab in advanced cancers. Sequencing was performed with immunoSEQ multiplex PCR; in TCRdb, only in-frame clones are kept and a portion is missing. The sample shows tens of thousands of clones, around 83% of them seen only once. Here the sequenced sample was CD4+ or CD8+ T cells sorted from blood, taken in a trial of the OX40 agonist ivuxolimab. These receptors were collected from an adult with an advanced solid tumor such as melanoma, head and neck, liver or kidney cancer. The CDR3 runs from the conserved cysteine through the conserved F or W. Fields, in order: V gene, J gene, clone size, D gene, CDR3 DNA, CDR3 protein. D genes are given only for firm matches. Some rows have no size entry. The others give once, few or many, or a class for an expanded clone.

TRBV7-9	TRBJ2-7	NA	NA	TGTGCCAGCAGCTTAGACTACGAGCAGTACTTC	CASSLDYEQYF
TRBV4-3	TRBJ1-6	NA	NA	TGCGCCAGCAGGCGGACAGTAAGCTCCTATAATTCACCCCTCCACTTT	CASRRTVSSYNSPLHF
TRBV5-4	TRBJ1-3	NA	NA	TGTGCCAGCAGCAAAGACACCGGAAACACCATATATTTT	CASSKDTGNTIYF
TRBV18	TRBJ2-5	NA	TRBD1	TGTGCCAGCTCACACCGGGACAGGGTGTGGGAGCAGTACTTC	CASSHRDRVWEQYF
TRBV10-3	TRBJ1-2	NA	NA	TGTGCCATCAGTGATGGGGACCGGGGCGGTGTGAGTGGCTACACCTTC	CAISDGDRGGVSGYTF
TRBV7-9	TRBJ2-1	NA	NA	TGTGCCAGCAGCTTGGGGTCGGAATACAATGAGCAGTTCTTC	CASSLGSEYNEQFF
TRBV6-5	TRBJ1-1	NA	NA	TGTGCCAGCTCGACTGACACTGAAGCTTTCTTT	CASSTDTEAFF
TRBV2	TRBJ1-5	NA	TRBD1	TGTGCCAGCACCGGACAGGGGAATAGCAATCAGCCCCAGCATTTT	CASTGQGNSNQPQHF
TRBV4-1	TRBJ1-3	NA	NA	TGCGCCAGCAGCCAAGTGGAAGGGGAAAGGGAGAGAAACACCATATATTTT	CASSQVEGERERNTIYF
TRBV20-1	TRBJ2-3	NA	NA	TGCAGTCCAACAAATACGCAGTATTTT	CSPTNTQYF
TRBV5-1	TRBJ2-3	NA	NA	TGCGCCAGCAAGGCCGGCTACGGGGGGCAGTATTTT	CASKAGYGGQYF
TRBV6-5	TRBJ1-1	NA	NA	TGTGCCAGCAGTAAAAGGGAGGCTGAAGCTTTCTTT	CASSKREAEAFF
TRBV14	TRBJ1-1	NA	TRBD1	TGTGCCAGCAGCCAAGATAGGGTAGGCGCAGGGGGGATAAAGAACACTGAAGCTTTCTTT	CASSQDRVGAGGIKNTEAFF
TRBV19	TRBJ2-2	NA	TRBD1	TGTGCCAGTAGTATGAGGGGGGACAGGGGAACCGGGGAGCTGTTTTTT	CASSMRGDRGTGELFF
TRBV7-2	TRBJ2-7	once	NA	TGTGCCAGCAGCTTAGTAGGGGGGACTAACACCTACGAGCAGTACTTC	CASSLVGGTNTYEQYF
TRBV28	TRBJ2-7	NA	NA	TGTGCCAGCAGTCCTTTCGACACCTCCTCCTACGAGCAGTACTTC	CASSPFDTSSYEQYF
TRBV19	TRBJ2-7	NA	NA	TGTGCCAGTAGTATCTCGTCCGGGGGCGAGCAGTACTTC	CASSISSGGEQYF
TRBV4-2	TRBJ2-1	NA	TRBD2	TGTGCCAGCAGCCAAGACCGGGGGGGGGCCTACAATGAGCAGTTCTTC	CASSQDRGGAYNEQFF
TRBV15	TRBJ2-7	once	NA	TGTGCCACCAGCCCCCCCCAATACGAGGAACGGGAGCAGTACTTC	CATSPPQYEEREQYF
TRBV9	TRBJ1-2	NA	NA	TGTGCCAGCAGTGCCAATGTAGGGAACTATGGCTACACCTTC	CASSANVGNYGYTF
TRBV5-1	TRBJ1-2	NA	NA	TGCGCCAGCCGACTAGAGCGAGGGGATGGCTACACCTTC	CASRLERGDGYTF
TRBV4-2	TRBJ2-3	few	NA	TGTGCCAGCAGCCAAGCTTCGGGGGCAAGCACAGATACGCAGTATTTT	CASSQASGASTDTQYF
TRBV7-3	TRBJ1-5	NA	NA	TGTGCCAGCAGCACCCCAGGACAGCCCCAGCATTTT	CASSTPGQPQHF
TRBV19	TRBJ1-2	NA	NA	TGTGCCAGTAGCGGGTCGTACGGGGGTTGGTATGGCTACACCTTC	CASSGSYGGWYGYTF
TRBV6-5	TRBJ2-7	NA	TRBD1	TGTGCCAGCAGACCAGGACAGGGGAAGGAGGGGCAGTACTTC	CASRPGQGKEGQYF
TRBV7-9	TRBJ2-5	NA	NA	TGTGCCAGCAGCTTACAGAGGTGGGAGACCCAGTACTTC	CASSLQRWETQYF
TRBV6-1	TRBJ1-5	NA	NA	TGTGCCAGCAGTTCCTATCCCAATCAGCCCCAGCATTTT	CASSSYPNQPQHF